Each of the 25 T cell receptor beta chains below was sequenced from the same sample in a study of T-cell memory formation after mild COVID-19. TCRdb reanalysed the 5' RACE reads using MiXCR and keeps one entry per CDR3 protein. The top ten hold 12% to 15% of the sample, which has approximately 150,000 distinct CDR3 sequences, more than 14% seen once. Specimen: PBMCs or a T cell subset sorted from them (not recorded which). Every receptor here comes from an adult woman who had mild COVID-19 (a few samples of this study predate the infection). Cell type and time point are not known.

This chain connects TRBV18 to TRBJ2-7, with D uncertain. V was cut by 2 bases and J by 4 bases, with 12 bases left in between. This CDR3 is built from 14 residues. Germline CDR1 KGHSH, CDR2 LQKENI. The CDR3 loop is CASSPDGSLYEQYF. The CDR3 nucleotides are TGTGCCAGCTCACCAGACGGCTCCCTTTACGAGCAGTACTTC.

The chain employs TRBV21-1 and TRBJ1-3; the D call in the table, TRBD1, was not verified against the DNA. TRBV21-1 is noted as a pseudogene. The CDR3 spans 19 residues. Written as DNA, the CDR3 is TGTGCCAGCAGCAAAAGTGACAGGGAGTCTTCTGAGGGTGGAAACACCATATATTTT. This translates into CASSKSDRESSEGGNTIYF.

J is TRBJ2-7 and V is TRBV7-9; TRBD1 matches at 9 bases. V was pared by 5 bases and J by 1 base, with 6 bases of the junction left unmatched. Germline V gives CDR1 SEHNR, CDR2 FQNEAQ (reference sequence). This CDR3 is 15 amino acids long. The CDR3, as DNA: TGTGCCAGCAGCCGGATCGGGACAGGGTCCTACGAGCAGTACTTC. Protein sequence: CASSRIGTGSYEQYF.

The V call is TRBV9, the J call TRBJ2-2, with a tentative D call TRBD1 (6 bases). V lost 0 bases and J lost 4, with 10 bases in between. The V gene's germline CDR1 is SGDLS and CDR2 YYNGEE. The CDR3 runs 15 residues. CDR3: CASSVADRTTGELFF. The CDR3 DNA follows: TGTGCCAGCAGCGTAGCCGACAGGACCACCGGGGAGCTGTTTTTT.

This clonotype was found a few times. The V and J genes are TRBV5-1 and TRBJ1-1; tentatively, D is TRBD1 (5 bases). V was pared by 0 bases and J by 4 bases, with 10 bases between. This CDR3 region has 14 residues. Germline V gene lookup returns CDR1 SGHRS and CDR2 YFSETQ. CDR3 region: CASSLVGTGTEAFF. In nucleotides, the CDR3 is TGCGCCAGCAGCTTGGTGGGGACGGGCACTGAAGCTTTCTTT.

The rearrangement links TRBV20-1 to TRBJ2-7, with TRBD2 matching 7 bases. The V segment lost 2 bases and the J segment 7 bases; nucleotides outside the gene matches: 8. The CDR3 covers 13 residues. The germline V gene encodes CDR1 DFQATT and CDR2 SNEGSKA (reference sequence). CDR3 region: CSARSSGRIEQYF. The CDR3 DNA sequence: TGCAGTGCTAGATCCTCCGGGAGGATTGAGCAGTACTTC.

The rearrangement uses TRBV5-1 and TRBJ2-3; 8 nucleotides align to TRBD2. The CDR3 length is 14 residues. J lost 5 bases, V lost 6 bases, and 8 bases had no gene match. CDR1 is SGHRS, CDR2 YFSETQ, per germline. The CDR3 DNA reads TGCGCCAGCATGGAGACTAGCGTAAGAGATACGCAGTATTTT. Residues: CASMETSVRDTQYF.

This CDR3 is CAIKYAGTYEQYF. The CDR3 DNA is TGTGCCATCAAATATGCGGGGACCTACGAGCAGTACTTC. The chain links TRBV10-3 to TRBJ2-7, with TRBD2 as a possible D gene (6 bases). V dropped 7 bases and J dropped 2 bases, with 12 bases sitting between them. CDR3 size: 13 residues. Germline lookup yields CDR1 ENHRY and CDR2 SYGVKD.

V is TRBV19 and J is TRBJ2-7; a possible D gene is TRBD1 (6 bases). Trimming removed 3 bases from V and 3 bases from J, with 9 bases in between. CDR1 is LNHDA and CDR2 is SQIVND in the germline V gene (reference sequence). The CDR3 has 13 amino acids. The CDR3 protein is CASSILDSYEQYF. CDR3 in DNA: TGTGCCAGTAGTATCTTGGACAGCTACGAGCAGTACTTC.

This clonotype turned up a few times. The V and J genes are TRBV2 and TRBJ2-1, with D perhaps TRBD2 (6 bases). The CDR3 sequence is 14 residues long. The germline gives CDR1 SNHLY, CDR2 FYNNEI. The V and J ends lost 4 bases and 3 bases respectively, with 10 bases between them. The CDR3 region is CASSGGVGYNEQFF. The CDR3 nucleotides read TGTGCCAGCAGTGGGGGGGTTGGCTACAATGAGCAGTTCTTC. Drawing the rest from reference TRBV2 and TRBJ2-1, the complete variable domain is EPEVTQTPSHQVTQMGQEVILRCVPISNHLYFYWYRQILGQKVEFLVSFYNNEISEKSEIFDDQFSVERPDGSNFTLKIRSTKLEDSAMYFCASSGGVGYNEQFFGPGTRLTVL.

There are a few counts of this clonotype. V usage is TRBV6-2 or TRBV6-3 and J usage is TRBJ1-1; D unresolved. Trimming took off 0 bases at V and 1 base at J, with 6 bases between the two ends. Germline lookup yields CDR1 MNHEY and CDR2 SVGEGT. This CDR3 contains 14 residues. CDR3 DNA: TGTGCCAGCAGTTACTCCCGAAGGAACACTGAAGCTTTCTTT. The encoded protein is CASSYSRRNTEAFF.

This clonotype showed up many times. The V gene is TRBV24-1, the J gene TRBJ2-1; the D gene is possibly TRBD1 (6 bases). Germline CDR1 is KGHDR and CDR2 is SFDVKD. The CDR3 covers 16 residues. The V gene lost 4 bases and the J gene lost 0 bases, with 12 bases spanning the gap. The CDR3 loop reads CATSDPTGPSYNEQFF. The CDR3 DNA reads as TGTGCCACCAGTGACCCTACAGGGCCCTCCTACAATGAGCAGTTCTTC.

This clonotype was picked up a small number of times. The chain couples TRBV7-2 to TRBJ1-5, with 10 bases that match TRBD1. Unmatched junction bases numbered 8, after V lost 5 bases and J lost 1 base. The germline V gene has CDR1 SGHTA and CDR2 FQGNSA. This CDR3 comprises 17 residues. CDR3 amino acids: CASSKWTGGVSNQPQHF. For the CDR3, the DNA is TGTGCCAGCAGCAAATGGACAGGGGGAGTGAGCAATCAGCCCCAGCATTTT.

Of note for this clonotype: An end of the junction differs from the germline gene, which may be a read error. The V and J genes are TRBV4-3 and TRBJ2-3; possibly TRBD2 for D (5 bases). Germline values: CDR1 LGHNA, CDR2 YSLEER. There are 15 residues in the CDR3. The CDR3 loop reads CASSEDYRATDTQYF. CDR3 nucleotides: TGCGCCAGCAGCGAAGACTACCGCGCGACAGATACGCAGTATTTT.

This clonotype was counted between two and nine times. The V and J genes are TRBV4-1 and TRBJ1-5; perhaps TRBD1 as D (5 bases). With 3 bases removed from V and 1 base from J, the gap between germline ends came to 10 bases. CDR1 MGHRA and CDR2 YSYEKL come from the germline V gene. The CDR3 is made up of 15 amino acids. The CDR3 spells CASSQRDGSNQPQHF. CDR3 coding DNA: TGCGCCAGCAGCCAGAGGGACGGCAGCAATCAGCCCCAGCATTTT.

This clonotype came up a few times. The rearrangement uses TRBV4-1 and TRBJ1-1, with 7 nucleotides matching TRBD1. Germline assignment: CDR1 MGHRA and CDR2 YSYEKL. The CDR3 extends over 19 amino acids. The V gene end was trimmed by 1 base and the J gene end by 4 bases; junction bases not matched to a gene: 18. Here the CDR3 DNA reads TGCGCCAGCAGCCAAGGAAGGGGGCGCGTAGCATTGGAAGGCACTGAAGCTTTCTTT. It specifies CASSQGRGRVALEGTEAFF.

This clonotype was seen only a few times. The chain is built from TRBV5-1 and TRBJ1-2, with D possibly TRBD1 on 5 matching bases. The V gene's germline CDR1 is SGHRS and CDR2 YFSETQ. The CDR3 loop spans 15 amino acids. V lost 4 bases, J lost 7 bases, and 20 bases lay in between. DNA of the CDR3: TGCGCCAGCAGCCTCTCCACCTTGGGACGCGCTGGCTACACCTTC. Protein product: CASSLSTLGRAGYTF. The full variable domain, in which reference TRBV5-1 and TRBJ1-2 provide the parts outside the CDR3, is KAGVTQTPRYLIKTRGQQVTLSCSPISGHRSVSWYQQTPGQGLQFLFEYFSETQRNKGNFPGRFSGRQFSNSRSEMNVSTLELGDSALYLCASSLSTLGRAGYTFGSGTRLTVV.

This clonotype was detected a few times. The CDR3 here is CASRSGLAGSTDTQYF. The CDR3 DNA follows: TGTGCCAGCAGATCGGGACTAGCGGGAAGCACAGATACGCAGTATTTT. The chain joins TRBV5-4 to TRBJ2-3, with 13 bases that match TRBD2. V lost 5 bases to trimming and J lost 0 bases; unmatched junction nucleotides: 3. CDR3 length: 16 residues. Germline V gene lookup returns CDR1 SGHNT and CDR2 YYREEE (reference sequence). The full variable domain, with the rest looked up from reference TRBV5-4 and TRBJ2-3, is ETGVTQSPTHLIKTRGQQVTLRCSSQSGHNTVSWYQQALGQGPQFIFQYYREEENGRGNFPPRFSGLQFPNYSSELNVNALELDDSALYLCASRSGLAGSTDTQYFGPGTRLTVL.

The chain recombines TRBV4-1 with TRBJ2-3; 10 bases line up with TRBD2. This CDR3 has 18 residues. Germline V lookup: CDR1 MGHRA, CDR2 YSYEKL. Trimming took 1 base from V and 3 from J; bases not matched to a gene: 10. Here the CDR3 reads CASSQVPGAGGKTDTQYF. CDR3 in DNA: TGCGCCAGCAGCCAAGTCCCAGGAGCGGGGGGGAAAACAGATACGCAGTATTTT.

This clonotype was counted a few times. This chain uses TRBV12-3 or TRBV12-4 with TRBJ2-7; D unresolved. V lost 3 bases and J 7 bases, leaving 13 bases between the germline ends. The length of the CDR3 is 13 residues. CDR3 nucleotide sequence: TGTGCCAGCAGTTTGGGTGAAATGGGGGAGCAGTACTTC. Protein sequence: CASSLGEMGEQYF.

In DNA, the CDR3 is TGTGCCAGCAGTTTGGTCGGGTCTGGAAACACCATATATTTT. As protein: CASSLVGSGNTIYF. This chain links TRBV12-3 or TRBV12-4 with TRBJ1-3; D gene unclear. Trimming cost V 3 bases and J 1 base, with 7 bases left between them. The CDR3 loop spans 14 amino acids.

This clonotype was counted a few times. V gene TRBV19 combines with J gene TRBJ1-2, with 7 bases aligning to TRBD1. The CDR3 is 14 residues long. Looked up from germline, CDR1 is LNHDA and CDR2 is SQIVND (reference sequence). The V segment lost 5 bases and the J segment 4 bases; nucleotides outside the gene matches: 7. The CDR3 sequence: CASSAGQTSYGYTF. The CDR3 region has the DNA TGTGCCAGTAGTGCGGGACAGACCAGCTATGGCTACACCTTC.

This clonotype was counted at least ten times. The rearrangement links TRBV4-1 to TRBJ2-2; no firm D call. Trimming cost V 1 base and J 1 base, with 13 bases left between them. The germline V gene has CDR1 MGHRA and CDR2 YSYEKL. The CDR3 covers 17 residues. The CDR3 nucleotides are TGCGCCAGCAGCCAAGGCCCACCCTCGGAGAACACCGGGGAGCTGTTTTTT. Its protein is CASSQGPPSENTGELFF.

V gene TRBV4-2 combines with J gene TRBJ1-1, with a tentative D call TRBD1 (5 bases). Trimming took 4 bases from V and 4 from J, leaving 10 bases between them. Germline CDR1 and CDR2: LGHNA and YNFKEQ. The CDR3 loop spans 13 amino acids. CDR3 bases: TGTGCCAGCAGCCCGGGGGATTCCACTGAAGCTTTCTTT. Its protein product is CASSPGDSTEAFF.

The genes are TRBV20-1 and TRBJ2-1, with D perhaps TRBD1 or TRBD2 (5 bases each). V lost 4 bases to trimming and J lost 5 bases, with 12 bases between them. The length of the CDR3 is 13 residues. The germline CDR1 and CDR2 sequences are DFQATT and SNEGSKA (reference sequence). For the CDR3, the DNA is TGCAGTGCTACCGGGGACCATGACAATGAGCAGTTCTTC. It is translated as CSATGDHDNEQFF.